This T cell receptor (beta chain) was profiled in a study of T cell repertoires in cytomegalovirus infection. Study information: Signatures in public TCR beta sequences pointed to both CMV infection and matching HLA type.

TCRdb independently ran MiXCR on the reads; one entry per CDR3 protein. The data contain approximately 340,000 distinct CDR3 sequences, just under 30% of them singletons. This clonotype was detected many times. What it recognizes is unknown. The CDR3 is made up of 15 amino acids. Germline CDR1 reads SGHTA; CDR2 reads FQGNSA. The V gene lost 4 bases and the J gene lost 3 bases, with 10 bases spanning the gap. General study results and limits: CMV-specific TCR beta clonotypes restricted by HLA-C dominated the ex vivo response.

The sequence derives from a human donor in good health (CMV status not recorded). Some clones in this sample may be carry-over from other donors' samples. Sequences were derived from cultured PBMCs, sampled from culture after CMV antigen stimulation. V and J are TRBV7-2 and TRBJ2-6; D remains ambiguous. DNA of the CDR3: TGTGCCAGCAGCTCTCAACGAGGTGGGGCCAACGTCCTGACTTTC. Translation: CASSSQRGGANVLTF.